In this sample, the clone carrying this T cell receptor (beta chain) turned up a few times. Its antigen is as yet unknown. The sample's time point: patch test 2, 6 weeks after DPC sensitization. Indicated treatment: therapeutic diphenylcyclopropenone sensitization with weekly scalp DPC. The data are from a study of human T cells and chemical hapten exposure. The ends were cut back, 4 bases at V and 4 bases at J, with 15 bases in the middle. From germline, CDR1 is SQVTM and CDR2 ANQGSEA. The CDR3 totals 14 residues. Whole-study results and caveats: Given that the donors had alopecia, their immune response may differ from that seen in healthy people. No alteration of TCRs above 1 in 1000 frequency was seen with DPC sensitization.

TCRdb re-called the RACE reads through MiXCR, storing one row per CDR3 protein. The table records about 78,000 distinct CDR3 sequences, 7.5% to 9.5% of them present only once. This sequence was found in a woman aged 45-65 years with alopecia areata. Some clones in this sample may be carry-over from other donors' samples. V usage is TRBV29-1 and J usage is TRBJ2-3; D not certain. The sample in question was whole blood, obtained in connection with sensitization to the hapten diphenylcyclopropenone (DPC). CDR3: CSVGAGPWADTQYF. The DNA of the CDR3 is TGCAGCGTTGGCGCCGGGCCCTGGGCAGATACGCAGTATTTT.